Listed below are T cell receptor beta chains from one sample, sequenced in a study of blood T cells in healthy people across ages. TCRdb ran MiXCR on the 5' RACE reads and lists one entry per CDR3 protein. The profile covers 540,000 or so distinct CDR3 sequences, with roughly 28% appearing a single time and roughly 18% taken by the ten largest. What was sequenced was blood. All receptors derive from a woman in her seventies in good health. Each CDR3 is given with its conserved first and last residue. The D gene is left open where the match is weak. Expanded clones get a size class; other rows say once, few or many, or leave the size out.

v_gene	d_gene	j_gene	abundance	CDR3nt	CDR3aa
TRBV7-2	.	TRBJ1-4	.	TGTGCCAGCAGCTTAAATTTTAGACCAACTAATGAAAAACTGTTTTTT	CASSLNFRPTNEKLFF
TRBV7-9	TRBD2	TRBJ2-5	.	TGTGCCAGCAGCCGGCGGGAGGGAGAGACCCAGTACTTC	CASSRREGETQYF
TRBV21-1	.	TRBJ2-3	.	TGTGCCAGCAGCAAAGACGCAGCTAGCACAGGTACGCAGTATTTT	CASSKDAASTGTQYF
TRBV7-9	.	TRBJ1-1	.	TGTGCCAGCAGCTTAGGCACAGGGAGCTCTATGAACACTGAAGCTTTCTTT	CASSLGTGSSMNTEAFF
TRBV12-5	TRBD1	TRBJ2-6	few	TGTGCTAGTGGTTTGGCTCAGGGGACAGCTGGGGCCAACGTCCTGACTTTC	CASGLAQGTAGANVLTF
TRBV12-3/TRBV12-4	TRBD2	TRBJ2-2	few	TGTGCCAGCCCGCCGCCCGGACTAGCGGGCGTGAACACCGGGGAGCTGTTTTTT	CASPPPGLAGVNTGELFF
TRBV20-1	.	TRBJ1-2	.	TGCAGTGCTGCCCTAATAGAAGGCTACACCTTC	CSAALIEGYTF
TRBV9	TRBD1	TRBJ1-3	few	TGTGCCAGCAGCGGACCCGGGACAGCTGGAAACACCATATATTTT	CASSGPGTAGNTIYF
TRBV18	.	TRBJ1-4	.	TGTGCCAGCTCACCGGGGGGGGAATCTGAAAAACTGTTTTTT	CASSPGGESEKLFF
TRBV7-9	.	TRBJ1-2	.	TGTGCCAGCAGCTTGAATCAGGGCCTCGGGCTTGGCTACACCTTC	CASSLNQGLGLGYTF
TRBV4-3	TRBD2	TRBJ2-7	.	TGCGCCAGCAGCCAAGAAACTAGCGGGGTCGGAGAGCAGTACTTC	CASSQETSGVGEQYF
TRBV7-2	.	TRBJ2-5	.	TGTGCCAGCAGCTTCGTCAGGGTAGGACTAGAGACCCAGTACTTC	CASSFVRVGLETQYF
TRBV29-1	TRBD2	TRBJ2-1	few	TGCAGCGTAGATGGACTAGGCGGTAATGAGCAGTTCTTC	CSVDGLGGNEQFF
TRBV7-2	.	TRBJ2-2	few	TGTGCCAGCAGCCTTAGCTACGCCGGGGAGCTGTTTTTT	CASSLSYAGELFF
TRBV20-1	TRBD2	TRBJ2-7	few	TGCAGTGCTAGAGGTAGCGGGGTGAGGTACGAGCAGTACTTC	CSARGSGVRYEQYF
TRBV29-1	TRBD2	TRBJ2-3	few	TGCAGCGTTGTCACTAGCGGGGGCCGCACAGATACGCAGTATTTT	CSVVTSGGRTDTQYF
TRBV7-2	.	TRBJ2-3	.	TGTGCCAGCAGCTTTAGATCGTCAGATACGCAGTATTTT	CASSFRSSDTQYF
TRBV25-1	.	TRBJ1-2	once	TGTGCCAGCAGTCACCCCGGTTCCCACCCGTATGGCTACACCTTC	CASSHPGSHPYGYTF
TRBV12-3/TRBV12-4	.	TRBJ2-5	few	TGTGCCAGCAGCCCGGCGACAACTGGAAGGGAGACCCAGTACTTC	CASSPATTGRETQYF
TRBV6-1	TRBD1	TRBJ2-7	few	TGTGCCAGCAGCTTCGGCCGGGACAGATCCTTC	CASSFGRDRSF
TRBV6-1	.	TRBJ1-1	.	TGTGCCAGCAGTGACCTAGGGGGGGGCCCTGAAGCTTTCTTT	CASSDLGGGPEAFF
TRBV20-1	.	TRBJ2-3	.	TGCAGTGCTTGGACTCTAGGAGCCACAGATACGCAGTATTTT	CSAWTLGATDTQYF
TRBV29-1	.	TRBJ2-7	few	TGCAGCGTTGAAGAGACCAGGGCCCACGAGCAGTACTTC	CSVEETRAHEQYF
TRBV12-3/TRBV12-4	TRBD1	TRBJ1-1	.	TGTGCCAGCAGTTTTTCAGGGGGCGGAGGTGAAGCTTTCTTT	CASSFSGGGGEAFF
TRBV7-9	TRBD1	TRBJ2-3	few	TGTGCCAGCAGCTTACTTATCCCCGGGACAGCTACAGATACGCAGTATTTT	CASSLLIPGTATDTQYF
TRBV5-1	TRBD1	TRBJ2-5	few	TGCGCCAGCAGCTTGATGGCAGGGGGCTCGGGAGAGACCCAGTACTTC	CASSLMAGGSGETQYF
TRBV5-1	.	TRBJ2-7	few	TGCGCCAGCAGCTTGAGTGTCGGACAGTACTACGAGCAGTACTTC	CASSLSVGQYYEQYF
TRBV7-2	TRBD1	TRBJ1-2	.	TGTGCCAGCCAAAGGGGAGGACAGGCAGCCTATGGCTACACCTTC	CASQRGGQAAYGYTF
TRBV6-6	TRBD1	TRBJ1-5	.	TGTGCCAGCAAGAGGGACAGCAGCAATCAGCCCCAGCATTTT	CASKRDSSNQPQHF
TRBV20-1	.	TRBJ2-5	few	TGCAGTGCTAGCGGCCAAGAGACCCAGTACTTC	CSASGQETQYF
TRBV2	.	TRBJ2-1	few	TGTGCCAGCAGTGAATGGGCGAGCTCCTACAATGAGCAGTTCTTC	CASSEWASSYNEQFF
TRBV12-3/TRBV12-4	TRBD1	TRBJ1-3	.	TGTGCCAGCAGGCCACGACAGGGGTCCGGAAACACCATATATTTT	CASRPRQGSGNTIYF
TRBV19	TRBD1	TRBJ2-4	.	TGTGCCAGTAGTACCATACCTAGACAGGGTAACATTCAGTACTTC	CASSTIPRQGNIQYF
TRBV7-3	.	TRBJ1-1	.	TGTGCCAGCAGCTTAGGACACGGGGGTGAAGCTTTCTTT	CASSLGHGGEAFF
TRBV10-3	.	TRBJ1-1	few	TGTGCCACCCGGACGGAGTCGAACACTGAAGCTTTCTTT	CATRTESNTEAFF
TRBV29-1	TRBD1	TRBJ2-1	few	TGCAGCGTTGAACGGGGACAGGCCATAACCTACAATGAGCAGTTCTTC	CSVERGQAITYNEQFF
TRBV20-1	TRBD1	TRBJ2-3	.	TGCAGTGCTAGCCCAAATGGACAGGCAGATACGCAGTATTTT	CSASPNGQADTQYF
TRBV6-2/TRBV6-3	.	TRBJ1-3	.	TGTGCCAGCGCAATTTCCCTCCCACAACCGGGCAGGGGAAAGGAACTTGGAAACACCATATATTTT	CASAISLPQPGRGKELGNTIYF
TRBV11-2	TRBD2	TRBJ2-1	few	TGTGCCAGCGCCAGCGGGGGGGCCTTTTACAATGAGCAGTTCTTC	CASASGGAFYNEQFF
TRBV11-2	.	TRBJ2-7	few	TGTGCCAGCAGCCAAGATAAAAAAATTTACGAGCAGTACTTC	CASSQDKKIYEQYF
TRBV11-3	TRBD1	TRBJ1-1	.	TGTGCCAGCAGCCCAGGCGGGACAGCGAACACTGAAGCTTTCTTT	CASSPGGTANTEAFF
TRBV12-3/TRBV12-4	TRBD2	TRBJ2-7	once	TGTGCCAGCAGCAGCGGGGTCTCCTACGAGCAGTACTTC	CASSSGVSYEQYF
TRBV7-2	TRBD1	TRBJ2-7	few	TGTGCCAGCAGCCAAGCAACAGGACAGGAATTGTACGAGCAGTACTTC	CASSQATGQELYEQYF
TRBV7-6	.	TRBJ2-1	many	TGTGCCAGCACGCCCAGGGCAGGCGATGAGCAGTTCTTC	CASTPRAGDEQFF
TRBV24-1	.	TRBJ1-4	few	TGTGCCACCAGTGATTTCCGAGCCCGAGCAACTAATGAAAAACTGTTTTTT	CATSDFRARATNEKLFF
TRBV20-1	.	TRBJ1-4	few	TGCAGTGCTAGAGATTTGAGGATGGGTGAAAAACTGTTTTTT	CSARDLRMGEKLFF
TRBV5-1	.	TRBJ1-5	few	TGCGCCAGCAGCTTGGAACAGAATCAGCCCCAGCATTTT	CASSLEQNQPQHF